This is a list of T cell receptor beta chains from one sample in a study of T cells in Graves' hyperthyroidism and ophthalmopathy. From the multiplex PCR reads, TCRdb called clonotypes with MiXCR, one entry per CDR3 protein. The repertoire holds a few hundred thousand distinct CDR3 sequences, with roughly an eighth as singletons. What was sequenced was blood. The receptors derive from a woman aged 18-29 years with Graves' hyperthyroidism. CDR3s leave out the opening cysteine and the closing phenylalanine or tryptophan. D genes are given only for firm matches.

d_gene	j_gene	v_gene	CDR3aa
NA	TRBJ2-3	TRBV7-9	ASTGVADTQY
NA	TRBJ2-1	TRBV11-2	ASSFLDGTGSYNEQF
NA	TRBJ1-2	TRBV25-1	ASSEYGGGSLYGYT
TRBD1	TRBJ1-1	TRBV10-3	AIRGRTGVTNTEAF
TRBD1	TRBJ2-2	TRBV11-2	ASSPVRRQGPGELF
NA	TRBJ1-5	TRBV20-1	SAREGRSNQPQH
NA	TRBJ1-6	TRBV4-3	ASSQEGARGSPLH
TRBD2	TRBJ2-5	TRBV18	ASSPAGAETQY
NA	TRBJ2-1	TRBV28	ASSGLSGRKGNEQF
TRBD1	TRBJ1-1	TRBV2	ASSEAPGTGKVEAF
NA	TRBJ1-1	TRBV2	ASSEVRGWTEAF
NA	TRBJ1-3	TRBV7-9	ASSWPQKMSSGNTIY
TRBD1	TRBJ1-3	TRBV6-1	ASSERTGSGNTIY
NA	TRBJ2-1	TRBV12-3/TRBV12-4	ASSLDTSSYNEQF
NA	TRBJ1-2	TRBV12-5	ASGLGGQGYT
NA	TRBJ2-6	TRBV29-1	SVESGARGPGANVLT
NA	TRBJ2-3	TRBV20-1	SARSIRERADTQY
NA	TRBJ2-7	TRBV6-2/TRBV6-3	ASRYIEGPGEQY
NA	TRBJ1-1	TRBV9	ASSVDGLEGGKAF
NA	TRBJ2-7	TRBV29-1	SVWDKLKGEQY
NA	TRBJ1-1	TRBV6-4	ASSLIHGGTEAF
NA	TRBJ1-1	TRBV6-1	ASTRSGQSNTEAF